This T cell receptor (beta chain) was recovered during a study of Ad26.COV2.S vaccination and SARS-CoV-2 variants. This clone was counted once. The antigen is undetermined. Trimming removed 1 base at V and 4 bases at J, with 8 bases between. This CDR3 region has 14 residues. CDR1 and CDR2 from the germline V gene are LNHDA and SQIVND (reference sequence). Whole-study results and caveats: The TCR breadth and depth analyses may have produced an underestimate of total T cell responses.

Treatment described: 15 to 20 received Ad26.COV2.S at low or high dose, single or two shots; a few received placebo; per-sample allocation not given. Collection of the samples took place on day 63 after the first injection of vaccine or placebo. An Ad26 vector carrying the Wuhan-strain SARS-CoV-2 spike served as the vaccine. Sequencing was performed with immunoSEQ multiplex PCR; in TCRdb, only in-frame clones are kept and a portion is missing. The sample holds 250,000 or so clones, around 90% seen once. Material: peripheral blood, obtained in a trial of Ad26.COV2.S vaccine versus placebo. The chain is built from TRBV19 and TRBJ1-5; the D is unclear. The source of this sequence is a person aged 18-65 years who received the Ad26.COV2.S COVID-19 vaccine or a placebo. Here the CDR3 reads CASSIAGRNQPQHF. As DNA, the CDR3 is TGTGCCAGTAGTATAGCTGGCCGGAATCAGCCCCAGCATTTT.